The TCR beta chain described here comes from a study of OX40 agonist ivuxolimab in advanced cancers. Overall study: Patients with prior anti-PD-1, anti-PD-L1 or anti-CTLA-4 therapy were eligible; roughly 41% had some. Study-wide points: The mean number of expanded clones was higher in CD8+ T cells than in CD4+.

Blood sampling took place at baseline, cycle 4 day 1, and cycle 7 day 1. Germline V CDR1 and CDR2: SGHRS, YFSETQ. The CDR3 loop spans 11 amino acids. V lost 0 bases and J lost 8, with 2 bases in between. Data came from immunoSEQ multiplex PCR; TCRdb stores just in-frame clones and leaves some out. This sample yields 65,000 to 90,000 clones, of which over 75% are seen a single time; 2% to 2.5% belongs to the top ten. This clone was recorded once. The target antigen is unknown. The V gene is TRBV5-1, the J gene TRBJ2-2; D uncertain. The receptor was isolated from an adult with an advanced solid tumor such as melanoma, head and neck, liver or kidney cancer. Sequences were derived from CD4+ or CD8+ T cells sorted from blood, sampled in a trial of the OX40 agonist ivuxolimab. Here the CDR3 reads CASSLEGELFF. The CDR3 DNA reads as TGCGCCAGCAGCTTGGAAGGGGAGCTGTTTTTT.